A single sample is the source of the 22 T cell receptor beta chains below, sequenced in a study of blood T cell repertoires in COVID-19. Measured with immunoSEQ multiplex PCR; TCRdb has only the in-frame clones, and not every one. The data show 200,000 to 250,000 clones, with around 81% seen just once and about 7% held by the top ten. Input material: peripheral blood. The receptors stem from a woman in her 70s with acute or convalescent COVID-19.

This chain joins TRBV11-2 and TRBJ1-2; tentatively, D is TRBD1 (6 bases). The CDR3 extends over 16 amino acids. Germline V gene lookup returns CDR1 SGHAT and CDR2 FQNNGV. Trimming pared 0 bases from V and 5 bases from J, leaving 16 bases between. DNA for the CDR3: TGTGCCAGCAGCTTAGACCAGTGGACAGTTGGGTATGGCTACACCTTC. Its translation is CASSLDQWTVGYGYTF.

The chain combines TRBV12-5 with TRBJ2-7; TRBD1 agrees at 7 bases. The V gene's germline CDR1 is LGHNT and CDR2 FRNRAP. Losses at the gene ends were 6 bases for V and 0 bases for J; bases not matched to a gene: 5. The CDR3 extends over 14 amino acids. CDR3 residues: CASGRDSSSYEQYV. The CDR3 DNA is TGTGCTAGTGGCAGGGACAGTTCCTCCTACGAGCAGTACGTC.

This clone was seen only once. The genes are TRBV24-1 and TRBJ2-1; 8 bases map to TRBD1. Germline V CDR1 and CDR2: KGHDR, SFDVKD. V lost 4 bases and J lost 9; bases outside the gene matches: 13. This CDR3 comprises 16 residues. CDR3 sequence: CATSDPGQGTWGEQFF. The CDR3 bases are TGTGCCACCAGTGACCCCGGACAGGGTACTTGGGGTGAGCAGTTCTTC.

The chain uses TRBV14 and TRBJ2-1; D may be TRBD2 (6 bases). The germline gives CDR1 SGHDN, CDR2 FVKESK. The CDR3 spans 17 residues. V was clipped by 2 bases and J by 11 bases, with 25 bases between them. The CDR3 spells CASSQLGDSTLAHQQFF. CDR3 bases: TGTGCCAGCAGCCAATTGGGGGACTCGACCCTGGCCCATCAGCAGTTCTTC.

The chain links TRBV18 to TRBJ1-1; TRBD1 is a possible D gene (5 bases). Germline lookup yields CDR1 KGHSH and CDR2 LQKENI. CDR3 length equals 14 residues. V dropped 0 bases and J dropped 4 bases, with 9 bases sitting between them. CDR3: CASSPPSGGTEAFF. DNA of the CDR3: TGTGCCAGCTCACCACCCTCGGGGGGCACTGAAGCTTTCTTT.

This chain links TRBV6-4 with TRBJ1-2, with D possibly matching TRBD1 (6 bases). Trimming took 3 bases from V and 2 from J, leaving 10 bases between them. Per the germline V gene, CDR1 is MRHNA and CDR2 is SNTAGT. CDR3 length: 14 residues. The CDR3 region has the DNA TGTGCCAGCAGTGATCAGACAGGCAACTATGGCTACACCTTC. Protein: CASSDQTGNYGYTF.

V usage is TRBV2 and J usage is TRBJ1-6; perhaps TRBD1 as D (5 bases). This CDR3 has 15 residues. CDR1 and CDR2 from the germline V gene are SNHLY and FYNNEI. Trimming cost V 6 bases and J 5 bases, with 14 bases left between them. The CDR3 sequence: CASSQETGDNSPLHF. The CDR3 DNA sequence: TGTGCCAGCAGCCAGGAAACAGGAGATAATTCACCCCTCCACTTT.

The V call is TRBV25-1, the J call TRBJ1-4; 8 bases match TRBD1. CDR1 is MGHDK and CDR2 is SYGVNS in the germline V gene. CDR3 size: 17 residues. Losses at the gene ends were 1 base for V and 3 bases for J; bases not matched to a gene: 7. The CDR3 coding sequence is TGTGCCAGCAGTGAATCCGACAGGGGATTCGCTAATGAAAAACTGTTTTTT. This translates into CASSESDRGFANEKLFF.

The rearrangement links TRBV27 to TRBJ1-2; 7 nucleotides match TRBD1. Germline CDR1 reads MNHEY; CDR2 reads SMNVEV (reference sequence). V shed 4 bases and J 8 bases; nucleotides not matched to a gene: 13. The CDR3 runs 15 residues. DNA for the CDR3: TGTGCCAGCAGTTCTGACAGGGCTTCGGGAGACGGCTACACCTTC. This codes for CASSSDRASGDGYTF.

This chain uses TRBV10-1 with TRBJ2-7; 11 nucleotides align to TRBD1. From germline, CDR1 is WNHNN and CDR2 SYGVQD (reference sequence). This CDR3 is built from 15 residues. Unmatched junction bases numbered 9, after V lost 6 bases and J lost 5 bases. The CDR3 DNA reads as TGCGCCAGCAGACCGTCCGGGACAGGGGGGAACGAGCAGTACTTC. Amino acids: CASRPSGTGGNEQYF.

This rearrangement joins TRBV2 to TRBJ1-1, with 7 bases aligning to TRBD1. CDR3 length equals 11 residues. Trimming took 5 bases from V and 11 from J; bases not matched to a gene: 5. From germline, CDR1 is SNHLY and CDR2 FYNNEI. In DNA form, the CDR3 reads TGTGCCAGCAGTAACGAGGGGGCGGCTTTCTTT. The encoded protein is CASSNEGAAFF.

The V and J genes are TRBV12-3 or TRBV12-4 and TRBJ2-5; D unclear. The CDR3 loop spans 13 amino acids. The V end lost 6 bases, the J end lost 0 bases, and 8 bases lay between the germline ends. In nucleotides, the CDR3 is TGTGCCAGCAGACCCAGTAACCAAGAGACCCAGTACTTC. Protein product: CASRPSNQETQYF.

The CDR3 DNA is TGTGCCAGCGGCTCTTGGCGGTTAGGTTCCCCCTACGAGCAGTACTTC. Its protein product is CASGSWRLGSPYEQYF. The rearrangement joins TRBV7-9 to TRBJ2-7; D unclear. The CDR3 extends over 16 amino acids. Trimming cost V 8 bases and J 2 bases, with 22 bases left between them. CDR1 is SEHNR and CDR2 is FQNEAQ in the germline V gene (reference sequence).

The chain carries TRBV11-2 and TRBJ2-1; 14 nucleotides agree with TRBD2. Unmatched junction bases numbered 7, after V lost 3 bases and J lost 15 bases. The germline V gene encodes CDR1 SGHAT and CDR2 FQNNGV. The CDR3 loop spans 14 amino acids. CDR3 sequence reads: CASSLGTSGGPPFF. The CDR3 bases are TGTGCCAGCAGCTTGGGGACTAGCGGGGGCCCCCCGTTCTTC.

The chain employs TRBV10-3 and TRBJ2-1, with 7 nucleotides matching TRBD1. This CDR3 comprises 14 residues. The V gene end was trimmed by 10 bases and the J gene end by 4 bases; junction bases not matched to a gene: 10. Germline CDR1 ENHRY, CDR2 SYGVKD. This CDR3 reads CATRTGTEYNEQFF. The DNA for the CDR3 is TGTGCCACCAGAACCGGGACAGAGTACAATGAGCAGTTCTTC.

The CDR3 nucleotides read TGTGCCTGGAGTGTAGGCGCGGGGGAGTTCTTC. Translated, it gives CAWSVGAGEFF. V usage is TRBV30 and J usage is TRBJ2-1; the match to TRBD2 covers 7 bases. CDR1 GTSNPN and CDR2 SVGIG come from the germline V gene (reference sequence). The J segment lost 14 bases and the V segment lost 0 bases, leaving 4 bases of the junction unmatched. CDR3 length equals 11 residues. Drawing the rest from reference TRBV30 and TRBJ2-1, the complete variable domain is SQTIHQWPATLVQPVGSPLSLECTVEGTSNPNLYWYRQAAGRGLQLLFYSVGIGQISSEVPQNLSASRPQDRQFILSSKKLLLSDSGFYLCAWSVGAGEFFGPGTRLTVL.

The chain combines TRBV5-1 with TRBJ1-1; a possible D gene is TRBD1 (5 bases). The CDR3 has 14 residues. The V end was cut by 3 bases, the J end by 7 bases, with 16 bases between. The germline CDR1 and CDR2 sequences are SGHRS and YFSETQ. The DNA of the CDR3 is TGCGCCAGCAGCTCAGGCGGGACGGCTAATGAAGCTTTCTTT. It specifies CASSSGGTANEAFF.

The chain links TRBV7-2 to TRBJ2-5, with 9 bases identical to TRBD2. Per the germline V gene, CDR1 is SGHTA and CDR2 is FQGNSA. V lost 4 bases and J lost 1; bases outside the gene matches: 7. The CDR3 is 16 amino acids. The CDR3 coding sequence is TGTGCCAGCAGCTCAGCGGGGGGTGGGTCCCAAGAGACCCAGTACTTC. It specifies CASSSAGGGSQETQYF.

The chain is built from TRBV18 and TRBJ1-1; the D is unclear. Germline CDR1 reads KGHSH; CDR2 reads LQKENI. V gave up 2 bases and J gave up 1 base, with 11 bases separating them. This CDR3 is built from 15 residues. This CDR3 is CASSPEQVRNTEAFF. The CDR3, as DNA: TGTGCCAGCTCACCAGAGCAGGTGAGGAACACTGAAGCTTTCTTT.

This clone showed up just a few times. The chain links TRBV19 to TRBJ2-5; no clear D gene. Germline V gene sequence: CDR1 LNHDA, CDR2 SQIVND (reference sequence). This CDR3 spans 13 amino acids. The germline V and J ends were trimmed by 6 bases and 1 base, with 9 bases remaining between them. CDR3 sequence: CASSPQIQETQYF. The CDR3, as DNA: TGTGCCAGTAGCCCACAGATCCAAGAGACCCAGTACTTC.

This chain uses TRBV6-1 with TRBJ1-3; a weak D match, TRBD1 (5 bases). V lost 4 bases and J 3 bases, leaving 16 bases between the germline ends. CDR3 length equals 16 residues. Germline CDR1 MNHNS, CDR2 SASEGT. The CDR3 coding sequence is TGTGCCAGCAGTGCGCTTGTGGGGGGGGTTGGAAACACCATATATTTT. Translated: CASSALVGGVGNTIYF.

V is TRBV5-1 and J is TRBJ1-1; a weak D match, TRBD1 (5 bases). CDR1 is SGHRS, CDR2 YFSETQ, per germline. V lost 4 bases and J 3 bases, leaving 13 bases between the germline ends. The CDR3 is 14 amino acids. The DNA for the CDR3 is TGCGCCAGCAGCACCAAGGGGAAGGACACTGAAGCTTTCTTT. Translation gives CASSTKGKDTEAFF.